What follows describes a single T cell receptor (beta chain). Its antigen is still unknown. CDR3 length equals 14 residues. Germline V gene data show CDR1 as KGHSH and CDR2 as LQKENI. V dropped 1 base and J dropped 10 bases, with 11 bases sitting between them. This record comes from a study of cytomegalovirus exposure and HLA in healthy donors. General study points: The study designated over 150 TCR beta chains cytomegalovirus-associated. Most TCRs appeared rarely, but some public TCRs recurred in many donors.

The PCR was carried out with 60 Vbeta primers and 13 Jbeta primers. Profiled with immunoSEQ multiplex PCR; TCRdb holds only in-frame clones, not every one. The sample records roughly 170,000 clones, roughly four fifths being singletons. The chain combines TRBV18 with TRBJ1-6; D not resolved. The TCR was taken from a female donor in good health and CMV-seronegative. Sequenced: PBMCs. This chain's CDR3 is CASSPQGASSPLHF. CDR3 bases: TGTGCCAGCTCACCACAGGGAGCTAGCTCACCCCTCCACTTT.